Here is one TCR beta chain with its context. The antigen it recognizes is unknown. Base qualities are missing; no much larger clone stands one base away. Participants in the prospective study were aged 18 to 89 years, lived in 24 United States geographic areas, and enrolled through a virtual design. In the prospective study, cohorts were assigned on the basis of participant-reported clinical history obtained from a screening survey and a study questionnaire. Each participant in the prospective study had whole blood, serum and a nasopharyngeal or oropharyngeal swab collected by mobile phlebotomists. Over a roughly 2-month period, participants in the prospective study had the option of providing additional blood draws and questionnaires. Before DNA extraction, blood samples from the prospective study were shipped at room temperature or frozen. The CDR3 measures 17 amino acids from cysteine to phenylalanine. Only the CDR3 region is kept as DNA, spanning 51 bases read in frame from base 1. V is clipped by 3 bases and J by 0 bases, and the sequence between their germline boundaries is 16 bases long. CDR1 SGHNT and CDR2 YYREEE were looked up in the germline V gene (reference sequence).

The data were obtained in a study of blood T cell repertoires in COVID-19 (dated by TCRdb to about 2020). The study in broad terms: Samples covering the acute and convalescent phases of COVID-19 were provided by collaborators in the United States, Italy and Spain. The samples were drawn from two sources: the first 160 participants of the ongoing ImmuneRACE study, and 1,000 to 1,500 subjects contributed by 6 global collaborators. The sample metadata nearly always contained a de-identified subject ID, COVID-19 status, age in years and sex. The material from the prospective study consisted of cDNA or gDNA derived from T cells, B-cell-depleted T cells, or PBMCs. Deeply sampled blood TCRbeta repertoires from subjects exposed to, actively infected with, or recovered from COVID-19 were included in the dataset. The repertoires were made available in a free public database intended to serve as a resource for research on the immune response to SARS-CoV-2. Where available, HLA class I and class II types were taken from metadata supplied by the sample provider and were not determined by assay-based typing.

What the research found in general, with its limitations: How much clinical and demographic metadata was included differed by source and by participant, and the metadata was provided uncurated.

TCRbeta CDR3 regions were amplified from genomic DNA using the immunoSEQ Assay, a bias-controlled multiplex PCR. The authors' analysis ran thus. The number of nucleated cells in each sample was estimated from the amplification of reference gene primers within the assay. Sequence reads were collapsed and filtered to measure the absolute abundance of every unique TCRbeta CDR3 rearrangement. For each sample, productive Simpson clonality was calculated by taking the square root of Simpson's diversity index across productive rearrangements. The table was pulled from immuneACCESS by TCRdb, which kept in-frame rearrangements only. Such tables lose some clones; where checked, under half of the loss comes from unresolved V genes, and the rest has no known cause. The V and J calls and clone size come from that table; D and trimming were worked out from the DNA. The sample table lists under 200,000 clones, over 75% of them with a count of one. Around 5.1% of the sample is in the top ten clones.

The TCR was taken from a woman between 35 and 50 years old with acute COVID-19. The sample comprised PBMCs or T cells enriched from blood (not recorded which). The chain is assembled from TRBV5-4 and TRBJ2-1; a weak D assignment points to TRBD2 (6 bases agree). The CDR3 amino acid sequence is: CASSSGAGRPSYNEQFF. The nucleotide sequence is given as TGTGCCAGCAGCTCCGGAGCAGGGAGGCCCTCCTACAATGAGCAGTTCTTC. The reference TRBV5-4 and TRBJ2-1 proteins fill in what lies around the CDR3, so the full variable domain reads ETGVTQSPTHLIKTRGQQVTLRCSSQSGHNTVSWYQQALGQGPQFIFQYYREEENGRGNFPPRFSGLQFPNYSSELNVNALELDDSALYLCASSSGAGRPSYNEQFFGPGTRLTVL.